Listed below are T cell receptor beta chains from one sample, sequenced in a study of T-cell reconstitution after alpha-beta-depleted transplantation in children. TCRdb recomputed calls from the PCR reads with MiXCR, one row per CDR3 protein. This repertoire shows about 290,000 distinct CDR3 sequences, about a tenth found once; its top ten account for 7% to 9.5%. The specimen was PBMCs, collected before TCRalphabeta/CD19-depleted stem cell transplant. The receptor source for this set is a boy less than two years old with acute myeloid leukemia, due to receive a stem cell transplant. Each CDR3 is given with its conserved first and last residue. The D gene is left open where the match is weak. Rows may omit the clone size; those that give it use once, few, many or a size class.

TRBJ2-7 | many | TRBV5-1 | TRBD1 | 12 | CASRDRAYEQYF | TGCGCCAGTCGGGACAGGGCCTACGAGCAGTACTTC
TRBJ1-2 | many | TRBV7-2 | TRBD1 | 14 | CASSFRDRGRGYTF | TGTGCCAGCAGCTTCCGGGACAGGGGGCGAGGCTACACCTTC
TRBJ2-1 | few | TRBV19 | NA | 15 | CASNIIGGAYNEQFF | TGTGCCAGTAATATAATAGGCGGAGCCTACAATGAGCAGTTCTTC
TRBJ2-1 | many | TRBV12-3/TRBV12-4 | NA | 15 | CASSKSGSSYNEQFF | TGTGCCAGCAGTAAGTCGGGGAGCTCCTACAATGAGCAGTTCTTC
TRBJ1-6 | many | TRBV9 | NA | 14 | CASSVGQFNSPLHF | TGTGCCAGCAGCGTAGGACAGTTTAATTCACCCCTCCACTTT
TRBJ2-5 | many | TRBV2 | NA | 13 | CASTGGPTETQYF | TGTGCCAGCACCGGAGGTCCCACGGAGACCCAGTACTTC
TRBJ2-3 | NA | TRBV7-9 | TRBD1 | 16 | CASSRLGQGGTDTQYF | TGTGCCAGCAGCAGACTGGGACAGGGGGGCACAGATACGCAGTATTTT
TRBJ2-3 | many | TRBV7-2 | NA | 14 | CASSLGGHSDTQYF | TGTGCCAGCAGCTTAGGCGGCCACTCAGATACGCAGTATTTT
TRBJ2-3 | many | TRBV20-1 | TRBD2 | 16 | CSARRLAGGSTDTQYF | TGCAGTGCTAGGCGACTAGCGGGAGGGAGCACAGATACGCAGTATTTT
TRBJ1-4 | NA | TRBV18 | NA | 12 | CASSLYEGELFF | TGTGCCAGCTCCCTGTACGAGGGGGAACTGTTTTTT
TRBJ2-2 | many | TRBV28 | TRBD2 | 14 | CASSLRRETGELFF | TGTGCCAGCAGTTTAAGGCGGGAGACCGGGGAGCTGTTTTTT
TRBJ2-6 | many | TRBV15 | NA | 20 | CATSNTGTPTPHSGANVLTF | TGTGCCACCAGCAATACAGGGACCCCAACCCCCCACTCTGGGGCCAACGTCCTGACTTTC
TRBJ1-5 | NA | TRBV28 | NA | 15 | CASSFGRVVGQPQHF | TGTGCCAGCAGTTTCGGCAGGGTGGTGGGTCAGCCCCAGCATTTT
TRBJ1-5 | many | TRBV20-1 | TRBD1 | 16 | CSAPGQGAGGGQPQHF | TGCAGTGCACCGGGACAGGGGGCGGGGGGCGGCCAGCCCCAGCATTTT
TRBJ2-2 | many | TRBV20-1 | TRBD1 | 14 | CSARQGARTGELFF | TGCAGTGCTAGACAGGGGGCAAGGACCGGGGAGCTGTTTTTT
TRBJ2-3 | many | TRBV5-5 | TRBD2 | 15 | CASSSELREHDTQYF | TGTGCCAGCAGTTCAGAGTTGCGGGAGCACGATACGCAGTATTTT
TRBJ2-7 | few | TRBV28 | NA | 13 | CASSLGGRNEQYF | TGTGCCAGCAGTTTAGGGGGTCGGAACGAGCAGTACTTC
TRBJ2-3 | many | TRBV7-2 | TRBD1 | 14 | CASSLGQGVDTQYF | TGTGCCAGCAGCTTGGGACAGGGTGTAGATACGCAGTATTTT
TRBJ2-1 | NA | TRBV7-2 | TRBD2 | 16 | CASSFVSGGSYNEQFF | TGTGCCAGCAGCTTTGTTAGCGGGGGTTCCTACAATGAGCAGTTCTTC
TRBJ2-3 | many | TRBV6-4 | NA | 18 | CASSDSSVGGTSTDTQYF | TGTGCCAGCAGTGACTCTTCGGTAGGAGGCACCAGCACAGATACGCAGTATTTT
TRBJ2-3 | many | TRBV28 | TRBD1 | 13 | CASKDRGTDTQYF | TGTGCCAGCAAGGACAGGGGCACAGATACGCAGTATTTT
TRBJ2-7 | many | TRBV12-3/TRBV12-4 | NA | 15 | CASSLGEVPNYEQYF | TGTGCCAGCAGTTTAGGAGAGGTACCCAACTACGAGCAGTACTTC
TRBJ2-7 | NA | TRBV11-2 | TRBD1 | 17 | CASSMGQGARSSYEQYF | TGTGCCAGCAGCATGGGACAGGGAGCAAGGAGCTCCTACGAGCAGTACTTC
TRBJ2-7 | many | TRBV4-1 | NA | 16 | CASSQDERLPPYEQYF | TGCGCCAGCAGCCAAGATGAACGCTTACCACCCTACGAGCAGTACTTC
TRBJ1-2 | many | TRBV12-3/TRBV12-4 | NA | 14 | CASATGGAAYGYTF | TGTGCCAGCGCTACGGGGGGCGCGGCCTATGGCTACACCTTC
TRBJ2-1 | NA | TRBV5-1 | TRBD1 | 15 | CASSFGTGRVNEQFF | TGCGCCAGCAGCTTCGGGACAGGGAGAGTTAATGAGCAGTTCTTC
TRBJ1-1 | many | TRBV6-5 | TRBD1 | 17 | CASSYSGEGGGWTEAFF | TGTGCCAGCAGTTACTCGGGGGAAGGGGGCGGCTGGACTGAAGCTTTCTTT
TRBJ2-7 | many | TRBV5-5 | NA | 14 | CASSPRDGSYEQYF | TGTGCCAGCAGCCCACGGGACGGTTCCTACGAGCAGTACTTC
TRBJ2-7 | many | TRBV3-1 | TRBD2 | 17 | CASSHGTSGSSRHEQYF | TGTGCCAGCAGCCATGGGACTAGCGGGAGCTCCAGGCACGAGCAGTACTTC
TRBJ2-5 | many | TRBV12-3/TRBV12-4 | TRBD1 | 15 | CASSRTGGRGETQYF | TGTGCCAGCAGTCGCACAGGGGGCAGAGGAGAGACCCAGTACTTC
TRBJ2-7 | NA | TRBV10-2 | NA | 14 | CASSDRGTTYEQYF | TGCGCCAGCAGTGATCGGGGAACCACCTACGAGCAGTACTTC
TRBJ1-2 | many | TRBV27 | TRBD1 | 17 | CASSEATGTLTGSGYTF | TGTGCCAGCAGTGAAGCGACAGGGACTCTTACCGGATCTGGCTACACCTTC
TRBJ2-5 | many | TRBV6-5 | NA | 11 | CASSYGRTQYF | TGTGCCAGCAGTTACGGACGGACCCAGTACTTC
TRBJ2-2 | many | TRBV7-2 | NA | 15 | CASSQKIGLAGELFF | TGTGCCAGCAGCCAAAAGATAGGGTTAGCCGGGGAGCTGTTTTTT
TRBJ1-5 | many | TRBV7-6 | TRBD1 | 15 | CASSLSPGQNQPQHF | TGTGCCAGCAGCTTATCCCCGGGACAGAATCAGCCCCAGCATTTT
TRBJ2-1 | many | TRBV20-1 | TRBD2 | 15 | CSATNLAGGYNEQFF | TGCAGTGCCACTAACCTAGCGGGAGGTTACAATGAGCAGTTCTTC
TRBJ2-7 | many | TRBV29-1 | NA | 14 | CSVESQGESYEQYF | TGCAGCGTTGAATCCCAGGGAGAATCCTACGAGCAGTACTTC
TRBJ2-1 | many | TRBV27 | NA | 13 | CASSLSSRDEQFF | TGTGCCAGCAGTTTATCTTCGCGGGATGAGCAGTTCTTC
TRBJ2-4 | many | TRBV15 | NA | 16 | CATSRDLGEVRIIQYF | TGTGCCACCAGCAGAGATCTGGGGGAGGTTAGGATCATTCAGTACTTC
TRBJ1-2 | many | TRBV3-1 | NA | 14 | CASSVRPEEGGYTF | TGTGCCAGCAGCGTACGGCCGGAGGAGGGTGGCTACACCTTC
TRBJ1-6 | many | TRBV6-5 | NA | 18 | CASSYLRETFVSPSPLHF | TGTGCCAGCAGTTACCTAAGAGAGACATTCGTCTCCCCTTCACCCCTCCACTTT
TRBJ2-1 | once | TRBV7-2 | NA | 13 | CASSRRRYNEQFF | TGTGCCAGCAGCCGGCGGCGGTACAATGAGCAGTTCTTC
TRBJ2-3 | many | TRBV20-1 | NA | 12 | CSAGRRTDTQYF | TGCAGTGCTGGGAGGAGGACAGATACGCAGTATTTT
TRBJ2-1 | few | TRBV4-3 | TRBD2 | 23 | CASSQADRPLAGGPFRSYNEQFF | TGCGCCAGCAGCCAAGCCGACCGTCCCCTAGCGGGAGGGCCCTTTCGCTCCTACAATGAGCAGTTCTTC
TRBJ1-1 | many | TRBV2 | NA | 14 | CASSTDTLNTEAFF | TGTGCCAGCAGTACCGACACTTTGAACACTGAAGCTTTCTTT
TRBJ2-1 | many | TRBV5-1 | NA | 14 | CASTTSSFGNEQFF | TGCGCCAGCACCACGAGTTCCTTCGGCAATGAGCAGTTCTTC
TRBJ1-6 | many | TRBV7-9 | NA | 14 | CASSLDSHRLTLHF | TGTGCCAGCAGCCTCGACAGTCACCGACTCACCCTCCACTTT
TRBJ2-5 | many | TRBV6-5 | NA | 15 | CASSYQGLRGETQYF | TGTGCCAGCAGTTACCAGGGGCTTAGGGGGGAGACCCAGTACTTC
TRBJ1-2 | NA | TRBV10-3 | NA | 11 | CAISEPYGYTF | TGTGCCATCAGTGAACCCTATGGCTACACCTTC
TRBJ2-3 | few | TRBV29-1 | NA | 12 | CSALDSTDTQYF | TGCAGCGCCTTGGATAGCACAGATACGCAGTATTTT
TRBJ2-2 | many | TRBV12-3/TRBV12-4 | NA | 15 | CASSYRRGNTGELFF | TGTGCCAGCAGTTATAGGAGGGGGAACACCGGGGAGCTGTTTTTT
TRBJ1-3 | many | TRBV18 | NA | 15 | CASSPEVYSGNTIYF | TGTGCCAGCTCACCGGAGGTATACTCTGGAAACACCATATATTTT
TRBJ2-5 | many | TRBV7-2 | TRBD2 | 14 | CASSTSGPQETQYF | TGTGCCAGCAGCACTAGCGGGCCCCAAGAGACCCAGTACTTC